This T cell receptor beta chain was found in a study of preoperative IRX-2 immunotherapy in early breast cancer. The repertoire was sequenced with immunoSEQ multiplex PCR; TCRdb's copy has only in-frame clones and lacks some. The repertoire holds approximately 26,000 clones, with more than 65% as singletons. Treatment here: preoperative locoregional IRX-2 cytokine immunotherapy. Preoperative locoregional IRX-2 cytokine immunotherapy was tested in the phase Ib source study. The CDR3 is 14 amino acids. The V gene's germline CDR1 is SGHRS and CDR2 YFSETQ. Trimming cost V 1 base and J 3 bases, with 10 bases left between them.

The source was lymph node tissue, collected before IRX-2 immunotherapy. The clonotype was recovered from a human donor with breast cancer. The chain joins TRBV5-1 to TRBJ1-1; a possible D gene is TRBD1 (6 bases). CDR3 sequence (DNA): TGCGCCAGCAGCTTGACAGGGTGGGACACTGAAGCTTTCTTT. Residues: CASSLTGWDTEAFF.